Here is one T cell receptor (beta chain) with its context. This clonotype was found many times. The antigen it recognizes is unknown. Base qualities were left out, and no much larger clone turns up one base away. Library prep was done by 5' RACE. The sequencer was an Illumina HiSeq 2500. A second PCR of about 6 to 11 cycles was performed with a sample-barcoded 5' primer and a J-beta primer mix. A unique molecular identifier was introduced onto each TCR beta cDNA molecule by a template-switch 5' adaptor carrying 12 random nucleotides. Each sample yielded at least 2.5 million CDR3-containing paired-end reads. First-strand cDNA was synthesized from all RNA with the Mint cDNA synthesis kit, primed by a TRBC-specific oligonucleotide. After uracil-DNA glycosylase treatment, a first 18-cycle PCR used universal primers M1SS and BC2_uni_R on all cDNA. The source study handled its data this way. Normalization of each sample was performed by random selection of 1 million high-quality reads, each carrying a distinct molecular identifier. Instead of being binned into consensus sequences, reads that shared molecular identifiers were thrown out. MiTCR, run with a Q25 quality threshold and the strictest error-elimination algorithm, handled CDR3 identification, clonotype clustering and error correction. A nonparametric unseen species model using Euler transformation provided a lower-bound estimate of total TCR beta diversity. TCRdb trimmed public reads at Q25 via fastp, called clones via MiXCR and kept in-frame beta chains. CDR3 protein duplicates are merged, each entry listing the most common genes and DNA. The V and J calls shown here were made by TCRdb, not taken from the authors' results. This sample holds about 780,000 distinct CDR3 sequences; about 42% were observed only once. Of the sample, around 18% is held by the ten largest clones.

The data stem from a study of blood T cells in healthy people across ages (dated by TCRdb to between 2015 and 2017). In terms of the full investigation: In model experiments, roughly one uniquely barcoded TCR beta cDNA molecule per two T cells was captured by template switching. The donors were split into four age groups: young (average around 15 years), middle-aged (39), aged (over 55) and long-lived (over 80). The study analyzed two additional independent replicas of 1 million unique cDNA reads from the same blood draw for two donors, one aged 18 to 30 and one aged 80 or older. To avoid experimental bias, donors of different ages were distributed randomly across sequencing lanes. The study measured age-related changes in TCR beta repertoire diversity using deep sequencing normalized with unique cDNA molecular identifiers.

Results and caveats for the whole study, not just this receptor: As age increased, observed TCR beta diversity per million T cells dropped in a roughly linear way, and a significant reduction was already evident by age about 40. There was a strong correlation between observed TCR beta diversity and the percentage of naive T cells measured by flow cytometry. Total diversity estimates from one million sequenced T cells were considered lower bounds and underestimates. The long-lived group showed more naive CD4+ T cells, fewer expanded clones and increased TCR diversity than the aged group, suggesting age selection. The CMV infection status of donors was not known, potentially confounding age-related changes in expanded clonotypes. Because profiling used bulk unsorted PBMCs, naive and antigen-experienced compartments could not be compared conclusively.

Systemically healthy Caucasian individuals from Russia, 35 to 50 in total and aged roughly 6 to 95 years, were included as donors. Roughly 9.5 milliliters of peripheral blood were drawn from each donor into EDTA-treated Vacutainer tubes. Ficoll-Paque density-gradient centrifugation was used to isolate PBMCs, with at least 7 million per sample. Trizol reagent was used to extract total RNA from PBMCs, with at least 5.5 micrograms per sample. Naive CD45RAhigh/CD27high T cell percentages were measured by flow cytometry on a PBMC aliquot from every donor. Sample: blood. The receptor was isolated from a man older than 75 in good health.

The DNA sequence is TGTGCCAGCAGTGAAGGGACAAGTAGCAATCAGCCCCAGCATTTT. The encoded protein is CASSEGTSSNQPQHF. The chain is assembled from TRBV25-1 and TRBJ1-5, and possibly TRBD1, on 6 matching bases. The germline V gene sets CDR1 to MGHDK and CDR2 to SYGVNS. Measured from the cysteine to the phenylalanine, the CDR3 is 15 residues long. Here the CDR3 DNA is all that survives: 45 bases in frame from base 1. V is pared back by 2 bases and J by 0 bases, with 8 bases lying between the germline termini.